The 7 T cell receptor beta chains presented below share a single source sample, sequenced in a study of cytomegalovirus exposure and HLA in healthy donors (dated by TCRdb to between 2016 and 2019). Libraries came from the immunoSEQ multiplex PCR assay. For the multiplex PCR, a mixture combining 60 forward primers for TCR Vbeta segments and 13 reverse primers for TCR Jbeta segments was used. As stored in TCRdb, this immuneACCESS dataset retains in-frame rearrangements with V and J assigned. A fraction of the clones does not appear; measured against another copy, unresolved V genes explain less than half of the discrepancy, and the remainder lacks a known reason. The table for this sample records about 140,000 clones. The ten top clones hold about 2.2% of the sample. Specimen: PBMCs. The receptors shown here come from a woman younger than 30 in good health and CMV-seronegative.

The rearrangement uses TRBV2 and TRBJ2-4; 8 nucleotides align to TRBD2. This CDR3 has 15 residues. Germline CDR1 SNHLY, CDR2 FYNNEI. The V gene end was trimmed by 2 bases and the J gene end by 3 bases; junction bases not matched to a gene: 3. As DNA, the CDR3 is TGTGCCAGCAGTGAAATAGCGGGGTACAAAAACATTCAGTACTTC. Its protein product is CASSEIAGYKNIQYF. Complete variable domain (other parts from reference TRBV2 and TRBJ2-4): EPEVTQTPSHQVTQMGQEVILRCVPISNHLYFYWYRQILGQKVEFLVSFYNNEISEKSEIFDDQFSVERPDGSNFTLKIRSTKLEDSAMYFCASSEIAGYKNIQYFGAGTRLSVL.

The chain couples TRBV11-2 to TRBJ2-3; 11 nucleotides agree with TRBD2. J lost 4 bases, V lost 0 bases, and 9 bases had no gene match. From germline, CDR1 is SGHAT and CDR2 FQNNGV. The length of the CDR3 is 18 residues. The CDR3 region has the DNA TGTGCCAGCAGCTTAGAACTAGCGGGAGTCCATCCTCCAGATACGCAGTATTTT. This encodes CASSLELAGVHPPDTQYF.

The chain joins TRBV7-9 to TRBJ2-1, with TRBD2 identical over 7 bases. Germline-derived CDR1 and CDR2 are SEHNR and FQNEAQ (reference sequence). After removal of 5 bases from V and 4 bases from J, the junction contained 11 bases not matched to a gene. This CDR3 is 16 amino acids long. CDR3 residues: CASSTEAASGYNEQFF. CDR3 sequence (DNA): TGTGCCAGCAGCACCGAGGCAGCTAGCGGTTACAATGAGCAGTTCTTC.

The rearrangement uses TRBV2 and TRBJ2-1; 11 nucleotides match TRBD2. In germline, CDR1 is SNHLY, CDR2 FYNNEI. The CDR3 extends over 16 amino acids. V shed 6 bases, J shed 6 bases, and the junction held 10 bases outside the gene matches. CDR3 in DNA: TGTGCCAGCAGAGAACTAGCGGGAGTAGGAAGCAATGAGCAGTTCTTC. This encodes CASRELAGVGSNEQFF.

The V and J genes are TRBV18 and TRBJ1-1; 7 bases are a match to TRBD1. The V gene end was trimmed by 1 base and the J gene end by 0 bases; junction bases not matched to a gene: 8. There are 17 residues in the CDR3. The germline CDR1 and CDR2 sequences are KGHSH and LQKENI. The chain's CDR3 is CASSPQGARGMNTEAFF. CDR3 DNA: TGTGCCAGCTCACCACAGGGGGCGCGAGGAATGAACACTGAAGCTTTCTTT.

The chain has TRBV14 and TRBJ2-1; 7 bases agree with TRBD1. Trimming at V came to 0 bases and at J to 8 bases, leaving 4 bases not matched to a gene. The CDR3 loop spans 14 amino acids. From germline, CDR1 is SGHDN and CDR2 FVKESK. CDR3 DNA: TGTGCCAGCAGCCAAGATAGACAGGGCGATGAGCAGTTCTTC. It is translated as CASSQDRQGDEQFF.

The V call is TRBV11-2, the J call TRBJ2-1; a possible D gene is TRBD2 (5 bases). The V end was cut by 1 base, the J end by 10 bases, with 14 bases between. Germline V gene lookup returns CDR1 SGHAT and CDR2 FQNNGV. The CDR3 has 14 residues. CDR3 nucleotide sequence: TGTGCCAGCAGCTTAGTTGCGGGCAGAGAGGAGCAGTTCTTC. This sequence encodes CASSLVAGREEQFF.